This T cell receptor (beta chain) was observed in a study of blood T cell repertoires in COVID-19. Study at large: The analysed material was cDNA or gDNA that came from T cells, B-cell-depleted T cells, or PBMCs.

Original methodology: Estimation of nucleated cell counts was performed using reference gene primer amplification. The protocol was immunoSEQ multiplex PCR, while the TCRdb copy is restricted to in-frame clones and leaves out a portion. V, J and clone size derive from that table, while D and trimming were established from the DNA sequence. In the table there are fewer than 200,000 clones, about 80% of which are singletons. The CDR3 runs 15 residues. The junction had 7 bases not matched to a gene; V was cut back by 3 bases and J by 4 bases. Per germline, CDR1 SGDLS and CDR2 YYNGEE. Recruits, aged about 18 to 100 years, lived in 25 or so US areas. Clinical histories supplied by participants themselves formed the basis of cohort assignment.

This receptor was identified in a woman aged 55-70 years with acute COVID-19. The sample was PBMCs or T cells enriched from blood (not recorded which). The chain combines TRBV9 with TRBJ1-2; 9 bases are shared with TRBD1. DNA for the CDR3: TGTGCCAGCAGCGCCCGACAGGGGGTAAGCTATGGCTACACCTTC. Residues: CASSARQGVSYGYTF.